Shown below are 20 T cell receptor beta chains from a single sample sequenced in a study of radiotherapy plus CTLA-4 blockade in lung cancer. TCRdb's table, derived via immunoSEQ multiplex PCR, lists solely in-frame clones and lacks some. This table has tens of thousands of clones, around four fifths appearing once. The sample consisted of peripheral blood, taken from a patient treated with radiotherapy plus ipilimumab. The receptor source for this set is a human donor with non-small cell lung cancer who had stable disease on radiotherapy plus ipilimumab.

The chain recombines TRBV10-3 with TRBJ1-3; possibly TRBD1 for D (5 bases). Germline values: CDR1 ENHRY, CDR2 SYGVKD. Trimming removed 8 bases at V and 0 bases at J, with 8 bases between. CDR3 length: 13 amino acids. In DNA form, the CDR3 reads TGTGCCATCCGACAGCCCTCTGGAAACACCATATATTTT. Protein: CAIRQPSGNTIYF.

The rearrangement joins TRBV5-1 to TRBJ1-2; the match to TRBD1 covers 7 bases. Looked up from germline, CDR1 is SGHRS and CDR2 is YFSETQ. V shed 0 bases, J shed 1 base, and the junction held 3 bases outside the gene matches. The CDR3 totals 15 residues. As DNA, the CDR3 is TGCGCCAGCAGCTTGGAGACAGGGTTTAACTATGGCTACACCTTC. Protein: CASSLETGFNYGYTF.

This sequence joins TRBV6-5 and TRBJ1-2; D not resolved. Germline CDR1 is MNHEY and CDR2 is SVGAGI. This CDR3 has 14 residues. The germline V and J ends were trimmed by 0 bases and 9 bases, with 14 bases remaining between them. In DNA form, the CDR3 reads TGTGCCAGCAGTTACTCAGTGGGCAGATTTAGCTACACCTTC. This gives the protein CASSYSVGRFSYTF.

The CDR3 here is CASSLIPHEAFF. In DNA, the CDR3 is TGTGCCAGCAGCTTAATCCCCCATGAAGCTTTCTTT. This rearrangement joins TRBV7-6 to TRBJ1-1; no definite D call. Trimming stripped 2 bases from V and 7 bases from J, with 8 bases between. The CDR3 is 12 residues long. Germline assignment: CDR1 SGHVS and CDR2 FNYEAQ.

The CDR3 loop is CAWSVFGGQASNYGYTF. The CDR3 nucleotides are TGTGCCTGGAGTGTATTCGGGGGACAGGCATCTAACTATGGCTACACCTTC. J is TRBJ1-2 and V is TRBV30; TRBD1 agrees at 8 bases. Germline V gives CDR1 GTSNPN, CDR2 SVGIG (reference sequence). The CDR3 has 17 amino acids. The trim removed 0 bases at V and 0 bases at J, leaving 9 bases unmatched.

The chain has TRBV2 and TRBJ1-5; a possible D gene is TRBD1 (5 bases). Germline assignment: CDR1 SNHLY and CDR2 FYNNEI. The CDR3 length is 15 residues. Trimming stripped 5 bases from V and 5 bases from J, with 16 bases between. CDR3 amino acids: CASSPPGTEDQPQHF. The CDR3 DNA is TGTGCCAGCAGTCCCCCCGGGACTGAGGATCAGCCCCAGCATTTT.

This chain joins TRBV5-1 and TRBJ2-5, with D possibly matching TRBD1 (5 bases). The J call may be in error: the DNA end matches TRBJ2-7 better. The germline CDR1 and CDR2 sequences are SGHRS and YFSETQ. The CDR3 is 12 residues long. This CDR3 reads CASSFSGYEQYF. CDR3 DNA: TGCGCCAGCAGCTTCTCAGGGTACGAGCAGTACTTC.

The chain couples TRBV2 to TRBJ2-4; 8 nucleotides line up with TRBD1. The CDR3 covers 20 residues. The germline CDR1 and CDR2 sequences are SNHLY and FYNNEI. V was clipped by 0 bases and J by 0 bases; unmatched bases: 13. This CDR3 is CASSEAGTGGFSLAKNIQYF. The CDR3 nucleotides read TGTGCCAGCAGTGAAGCTGGGACAGGCGGCTTTTCCTTAGCCAAAAACATTCAGTACTTC. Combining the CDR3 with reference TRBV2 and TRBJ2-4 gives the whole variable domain EPEVTQTPSHQVTQMGQEVILRCVPISNHLYFYWYRQILGQKVEFLVSFYNNEISEKSEIFDDQFSVERPDGSNFTLKIRSTKLEDSAMYFCASSEAGTGGFSLAKNIQYFGAGTRLSVL.

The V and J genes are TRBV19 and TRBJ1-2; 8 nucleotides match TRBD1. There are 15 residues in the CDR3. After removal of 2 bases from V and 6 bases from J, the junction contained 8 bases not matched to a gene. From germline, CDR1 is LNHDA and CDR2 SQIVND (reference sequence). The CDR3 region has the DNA TGTGCCAGTAGTATAAGACTACAGGGGGTCGATGGCTACACCTTC. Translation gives CASSIRLQGVDGYTF.

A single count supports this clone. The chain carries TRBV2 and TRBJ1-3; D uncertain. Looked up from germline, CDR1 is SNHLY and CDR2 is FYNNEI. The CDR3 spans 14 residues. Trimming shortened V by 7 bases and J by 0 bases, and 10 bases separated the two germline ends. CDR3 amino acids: CASTTAISGNTIYF. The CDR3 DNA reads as TGTGCCAGCACCACGGCTATCTCTGGAAACACCATATATTTT.

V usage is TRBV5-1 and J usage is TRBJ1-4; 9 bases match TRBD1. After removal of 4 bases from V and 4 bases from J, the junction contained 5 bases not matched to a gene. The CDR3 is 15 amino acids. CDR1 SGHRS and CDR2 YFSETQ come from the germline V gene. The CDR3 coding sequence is TGCGCCAGCAGCCAAGGGACAGGGCTTAATGAAAAACTGTTTTTT. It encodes CASSQGTGLNEKLFF.

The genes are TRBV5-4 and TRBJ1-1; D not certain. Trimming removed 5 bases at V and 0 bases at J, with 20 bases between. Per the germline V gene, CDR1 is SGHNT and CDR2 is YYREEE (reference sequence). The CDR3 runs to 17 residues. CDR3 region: CASSDGFGLSMNTEAFF. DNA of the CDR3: TGTGCCAGCAGTGACGGTTTTGGACTATCCATGAACACTGAAGCTTTCTTT.

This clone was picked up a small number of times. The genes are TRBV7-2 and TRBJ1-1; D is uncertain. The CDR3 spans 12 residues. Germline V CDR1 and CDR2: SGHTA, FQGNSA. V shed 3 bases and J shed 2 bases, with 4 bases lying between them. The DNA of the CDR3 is TGTGCCAGCAGCTTCAGTAACACTGAAGCTTTCTTT. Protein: CASSFSNTEAFF.

CDR3 sequence: CASSWASGGATDTQYF. CDR3 nucleotide sequence: TGTGCCAGCAGTTGGGCTAGCGGGGGGGCTACAGATACGCAGTATTTT. The V call is TRBV2, the J call TRBJ2-3; 12 nucleotides agree with TRBD2. J gave up 3 bases and V 5 bases, and 6 bases lay outside the gene matches. The germline gives CDR1 SNHLY, CDR2 FYNNEI. This CDR3 is built from 16 residues.

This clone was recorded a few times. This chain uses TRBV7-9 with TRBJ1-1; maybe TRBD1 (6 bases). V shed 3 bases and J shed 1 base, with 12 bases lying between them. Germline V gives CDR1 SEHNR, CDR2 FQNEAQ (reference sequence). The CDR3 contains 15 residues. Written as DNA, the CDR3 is TGTGCCAGCAGCTTGGGAGGGGGGGCGAACACTGAAGCTTTCTTT. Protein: CASSLGGGANTEAFF.

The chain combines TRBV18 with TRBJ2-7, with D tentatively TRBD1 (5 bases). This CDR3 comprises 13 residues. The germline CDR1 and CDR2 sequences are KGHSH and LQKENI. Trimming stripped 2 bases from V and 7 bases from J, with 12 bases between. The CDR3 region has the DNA TGTGCCAGCTCACCAGGGGCTTTACTTGAGCAGTACGTC. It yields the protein CASSPGALLEQYV.

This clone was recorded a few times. The CDR3 is CASSSPGGGLNTEAFF. CDR3 sequence (DNA): TGTGCCAGCAGTTCTCCAGGGGGTGGGCTGAACACTGAAGCTTTCTTT. V gene TRBV28 combines with J gene TRBJ1-1, with TRBD1 matching over 7 bases. The CDR3 is 16 amino acids. V gave up 4 bases and J gave up 0 bases; unmatched junction bases: 8. The V gene's germline CDR1 is MDHEN and CDR2 SYDVKM.

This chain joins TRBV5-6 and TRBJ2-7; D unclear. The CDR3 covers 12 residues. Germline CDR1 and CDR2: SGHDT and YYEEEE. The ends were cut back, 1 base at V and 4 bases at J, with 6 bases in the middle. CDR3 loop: CASSLWLYEQYF. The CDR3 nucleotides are TGTGCCAGCAGCTTGTGGCTGTACGAGCAGTACTTC.

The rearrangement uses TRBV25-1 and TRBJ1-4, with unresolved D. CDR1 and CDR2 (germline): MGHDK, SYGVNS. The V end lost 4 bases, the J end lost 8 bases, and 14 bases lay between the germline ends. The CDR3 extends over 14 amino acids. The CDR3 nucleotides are TGTGCCAGCAGTGCCTCTTGGGGAAGCGAAAAACTGTTTTTT. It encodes CASSASWGSEKLFF. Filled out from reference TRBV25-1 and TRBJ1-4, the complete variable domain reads EADIYQTPRYLVIGTGKKITLECSQTMGHDKMYWYQQDPGMELHLIHYSYGVNSTEKGDLSSESTVSRIRTEHFPLTLESARPSHTSQYLCASSASWGSEKLFFGSGTQLSVL.

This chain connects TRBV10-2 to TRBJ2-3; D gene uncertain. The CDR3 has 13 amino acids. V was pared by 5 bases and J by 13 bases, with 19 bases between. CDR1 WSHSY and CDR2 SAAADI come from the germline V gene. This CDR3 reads CASSSSVESKKYF. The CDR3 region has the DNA TGCGCCAGCAGTTCTTCAGTGGAGAGTAAGAAGTATTTT.